These 23 T cell receptor beta chains were sequenced from one sample in a study of resident and recirculating memory T cells in vitiligo (dated by TCRdb to the late 2010s). Library preparation employed the immunoSEQ multiplex PCR assay. The immuneACCESS repertoire file appears here via TCRdb, limited to in-frame rearrangements. These files lack a portion of the clones; in checked studies, under half of the deficit traces to unresolved V genes, and the cause of the others is not known. Counted in this sample were 75,000 to 85,000 clones; roughly nine tenths of them appeared once. More than 4.5% of the sample belongs to the ten largest clones. Sequencing was carried out using blood. The receptors were sampled from a male donor with vitiligo.

The rearrangement links TRBV10-3 to TRBJ2-5; TRBD2 agrees at 14 bases. This CDR3 region has 17 residues. Germline V CDR1 and CDR2: ENHRY, SYGVKD. The V and J ends lost 8 bases and 5 bases, in that order; junction bases with no gene match: 13. DNA for the CDR3: TGTGCCATCCGGACAGCCCCGGGACTAGCGGGAGTTGAGACCCAGTACTTC. It translates to CAIRTAPGLAGVETQYF.

This chain uses TRBV20-1 with TRBJ2-5, with TRBD1 identical over 8 bases. After removal of 0 bases from V and 11 bases from J, the junction contained 2 bases not matched to a gene. This CDR3 comprises 11 residues. The germline V gene has CDR1 DFQATT and CDR2 SNEGSKA (reference sequence). The CDR3 DNA reads as TGCAGTGCTAGAGAGGACAGGGAGCAGTACTTC. Its translation: CSAREDREQYF.

The CDR3 sequence is CASSATPRSSTDTQYF. DNA for the CDR3: TGTGCCAGCAGTGCGACGCCACGGAGTAGCACAGATACGCAGTATTTT. The chain recombines TRBV27 with TRBJ2-3; D gene ambiguous. This CDR3 is 16 amino acids long. V was trimmed by 5 bases and J by 0 bases, leaving 15 bases between them. Per the germline V gene, CDR1 is MNHEY and CDR2 is SMNVEV (reference sequence).

V usage is TRBV11-1 and J usage is TRBJ2-7; maybe TRBD1 (5 bases). CDR1 and CDR2 from the germline V gene are SGHAT and FQDESV (reference sequence). Trimming shortened V by 0 bases and J by 2 bases, and 11 bases separated the two germline ends. The CDR3 runs 15 residues. This chain's CDR3 is CASSLASKGPYEQYF. CDR3 bases: TGTGCCAGCAGCTTAGCGAGTAAGGGGCCCTACGAGCAGTACTTC.

V usage is TRBV2 and J usage is TRBJ2-1; TRBD2 might be the D (6 bases). Trimming left V 5 bases short and J 0 bases short, with 11 bases between. This CDR3 contains 15 residues. Germline assignment: CDR1 SNHLY and CDR2 FYNNEI. In DNA form, the CDR3 reads TGTGCCAGCAGTTTAGCGGCCAGCTCCTACAATGAGCAGTTCTTC. Translated, it gives CASSLAASSYNEQFF.

This rearrangement joins TRBV10-3 to TRBJ1-3, with D possibly being TRBD1 (5 bases). CDR1 and CDR2 (germline): ENHRY, SYGVKD. Trimming removed 7 bases at V and 7 bases at J, with 14 bases between. The CDR3 length is 13 residues. The CDR3 spells CAIIGQGLNTIYF. Written as DNA, the CDR3 is TGTGCCATCATCGGCCAGGGACTGAACACCATATATTTT.

The rearrangement joins TRBV4-3 to TRBJ1-4; 11 bases are shared with TRBD1. Germline values: CDR1 LGHNA, CDR2 YSLEER. The CDR3 is 18 residues long. V shed 5 bases, J shed 0 bases, and the junction held 8 bases outside the gene matches. For the CDR3, the DNA is TGCGCCAGCAGCGCGGGACAGGGGGGCGGTGCAACTAATGAAAAACTGTTTTTT. This encodes CASSAGQGGGATNEKLFF.

This clone is a singleton in its sample. The chain combines TRBV4-2 with TRBJ1-1; D is possibly TRBD1 (6 bases). This CDR3 has 15 residues. Germline CDR1 and CDR2: LGHNA and YNFKEQ. CDR3: CAANRGGRTGTEAFF. CDR3 DNA sequence: TGTGCAGCAAATAGGGGGGGGAGGACCGGCACTGAAGCTTTCTTT.

This clone was observed a handful of times. The chain links TRBV9 to TRBJ1-3; no reliable D call. There are 16 residues in the CDR3. From germline, CDR1 is SGDLS and CDR2 YYNGEE. V was cut by 2 bases and J by 0 bases, with 12 bases left in between. The CDR3: CASSVSVGFSGNTIYF. DNA of the CDR3: TGTGCCAGCAGCGTTAGCGTGGGGTTCTCTGGAAACACCATATATTTT. The full variable domain, completed using reference TRBV9 and TRBJ1-3, is DSGVTQTPKHLITATGQRVTLRCSPRSGDLSVYWYQQSLDQGLQFLIQYYNGEERAKGNILERFSAQQFPDLHSELNLSSLELGDSALYFCASSVSVGFSGNTIYFGEGSWLTVV.

The chain links TRBV27 to TRBJ1-1; possibly TRBD1 for D (5 bases). Germline CDR1 and CDR2: MNHEY and SMNVEV (reference sequence). This CDR3 region has 14 residues. V was trimmed by 3 bases and J by 5 bases, leaving 13 bases between them. The CDR3 DNA is TGTGCCAGCAGTTTCGGCGGGGCTTTAACTGAAGCTTTCTTT. The encoded protein is CASSFGGALTEAFF.

This chain connects TRBV7-9 to TRBJ1-5; 7 bases are a match to TRBD1. CDR3 size: 15 residues. The germline V gene has CDR1 SEHNR and CDR2 FQNEAQ (reference sequence). The V and J ends lost 4 bases and 6 bases, in that order; junction bases with no gene match: 9. This chain's CDR3 is CASSSGQVGGQPQHF. CDR3 coding DNA: TGTGCCAGCAGCTCAGGACAGGTAGGAGGTCAGCCCCAGCATTTT.

For the CDR3, the DNA is TGTGCCAGCAGTCTCCTGACTGACTATCATCAGCCCCAGCATTTT. The encoded protein is CASSLLTDYHQPQHF. The V gene is TRBV6-5, the J gene TRBJ1-5; D uncertain. In germline, CDR1 is MNHEY, CDR2 SVGAGI. With 5 bases removed from V and 5 bases from J, the gap between germline ends came to 16 bases. The CDR3 totals 15 residues.

This chain joins TRBV28 and TRBJ2-7; TRBD1 aligns across 8 bases. V dropped 2 bases and J dropped 12; count of bases not matched to a gene: 18. Per the germline V gene, CDR1 is MDHEN and CDR2 is SYDVKM. There are 16 residues in the CDR3. For the CDR3, the DNA is TGTGCCAGCAGTTTACGGACCCGAGGACAGGGACCCGGGGGGTACTTC. Translation gives CASSLRTRGQGPGGYF.

This clone was detected once. The rearrangement uses TRBV14 and TRBJ1-2, with 8 bases fitting TRBD1. The junction had 4 bases not matched to a gene; V was cut back by 2 bases and J by 8 bases. Germline V CDR1 and CDR2: SGHDN, FVKESK. The CDR3 totals 13 residues. In nucleotides, the CDR3 is TGTGCCAGCAGCCAAAGACAGGGGCTCGGCTACACCTTC. It is translated as CASSQRQGLGYTF.

The chain carries TRBV4-1 and TRBJ2-1; TRBD1 matches 7 bases. Germline assignment: CDR1 MGHRA and CDR2 YSYEKL. This CDR3 has 16 residues. Trimming removed 3 bases from V and 3 bases from J; junction bases left unmatched: 8. Here the CDR3 DNA reads TGCGCCAGCAGCCATAGGCGCAGGGGGAACTACAATGAGCAGTTCTTC. The encoded protein is CASSHRRRGNYNEQFF.

In its sample, this clone was seen once. The rearrangement joins TRBV11-3 to TRBJ2-5; 8 positions agree with TRBD2. The germline V gene encodes CDR1 SGHNT and CDR2 YENEEA. The CDR3 is 14 amino acids. Germline trimming cut 2 bases from V and 4 bases from J; bases unmatched to any gene: 3. CDR3 residues: CASSLNSGGETQYF. The CDR3 bases are TGTGCCAGCAGCTTAAACAGCGGGGGAGAGACCCAGTACTTC. Based on the CDR3 plus reference TRBV11-3 and TRBJ2-5, the full variable domain is EAGVVQSPRYKIIEKKQPVAFWCNPISGHNTLYWYLQNLGQGPELLIRYENEEAVDDSQLPKDRFSAERLKGVDSTLKIQPAELGDSAVYLCASSLNSGGETQYFGPGTRLLVL.

The chain employs TRBV25-1 and TRBJ2-3; a weak D match, TRBD2 (6 bases). The V gene's germline CDR1 is MGHDK and CDR2 SYGVNS. The CDR3 has 17 residues. With 4 bases removed from V and 0 bases from J, the gap between germline ends came to 17 bases. The DNA of the CDR3 is TGTGCCAGCAGTGCCCTCGGAGGGATCTTTAGCACAGATACGCAGTATTTT. As protein: CASSALGGIFSTDTQYF.

The rearrangement uses TRBV5-8 and TRBJ1-5; TRBD1 might be the D (6 bases). V lost 4 bases and J 5 bases, leaving 16 bases between the germline ends. This CDR3 comprises 15 residues. Per the germline V gene, CDR1 is SGHTS and CDR2 is YDEGEE. In DNA, the CDR3 is TGTGCCAGCAGCCGTCAGGGGTTGGGGCATCAGCCCCAGCATTTT. Translating it yields CASSRQGLGHQPQHF.

The chain links TRBV10-3 to TRBJ1-2, with 7 bases identical to TRBD1. The CDR3 contains 15 residues. The germline CDR1 and CDR2 sequences are ENHRY and SYGVKD. J gave up 4 bases and V 0 bases, and 5 bases lay outside the gene matches. CDR3 DNA: TGTGCCATCAGTGAGTCGCTGGGACAGATCTATGGCTACACCTTC. It translates to CAISESLGQIYGYTF.

V usage is TRBV9 and J usage is TRBJ2-7, with TRBD1 identical over 10 bases. This CDR3 has 15 residues. Unmatched junction bases numbered 6, after V lost 0 bases and J lost 6 bases. Germline CDR1 reads SGDLS; CDR2 reads YYNGEE. The CDR3: CASSVGGQGFSEQYF. CDR3 coding DNA: TGTGCCAGCAGCGTAGGGGGACAGGGGTTCTCCGAGCAGTACTTC.

The rearrangement uses TRBV18 and TRBJ2-3, with no clear D. V dropped 1 base and J dropped 0 bases, with 14 bases sitting between them. This CDR3 is built from 17 residues. Germline V lookup: CDR1 KGHSH, CDR2 LQKENI. The CDR3 DNA is TGTGCCAGCTCACCACAACAGCTCAACCCTAGCACAGATACGCAGTATTTT. This sequence encodes CASSPQQLNPSTDTQYF.

This clone was recorded once. The chain links TRBV9 to TRBJ2-1, with TRBD2 matching over 7 bases. The CDR3 runs 15 residues. The V gene's germline CDR1 is SGDLS and CDR2 YYNGEE. With 4 bases clipped from V and 6 bases from J, the junction kept 10 bases outside the gene matches. The CDR3 is CASSRSGTALNEQFF. In DNA, the CDR3 is TGTGCCAGCAGCCGCAGCGGGACCGCTCTCAATGAGCAGTTCTTC. The variable domain in full, completed from reference TRBV9 and TRBJ2-1, reads DSGVTQTPKHLITATGQRVTLRCSPRSGDLSVYWYQQSLDQGLQFLIQYYNGEERAKGNILERFSAQQFPDLHSELNLSSLELGDSALYFCASSRSGTALNEQFFGPGTRLTVL.

In DNA form, the CDR3 reads TGTGCCAGCAGCTCTGACAGGATCACCTACGAGCAGTACTTC. Protein: CASSSDRITYEQYF. This sequence joins TRBV11-3 and TRBJ2-7; tentative D call: TRBD1 (6 bases). CDR1 and CDR2 (germline): SGHNT, YENEEA. CDR3 size: 14 residues. The V end was cut by 4 bases, the J end by 2 bases, with 12 bases between. The full variable domain, its missing parts supplied by reference TRBV11-3 and TRBJ2-7, is EAGVVQSPRYKIIEKKQPVAFWCNPISGHNTLYWYLQNLGQGPELLIRYENEEAVDDSQLPKDRFSAERLKGVDSTLKIQPAELGDSAVYLCASSSDRITYEQYFGPGTRLTVT.